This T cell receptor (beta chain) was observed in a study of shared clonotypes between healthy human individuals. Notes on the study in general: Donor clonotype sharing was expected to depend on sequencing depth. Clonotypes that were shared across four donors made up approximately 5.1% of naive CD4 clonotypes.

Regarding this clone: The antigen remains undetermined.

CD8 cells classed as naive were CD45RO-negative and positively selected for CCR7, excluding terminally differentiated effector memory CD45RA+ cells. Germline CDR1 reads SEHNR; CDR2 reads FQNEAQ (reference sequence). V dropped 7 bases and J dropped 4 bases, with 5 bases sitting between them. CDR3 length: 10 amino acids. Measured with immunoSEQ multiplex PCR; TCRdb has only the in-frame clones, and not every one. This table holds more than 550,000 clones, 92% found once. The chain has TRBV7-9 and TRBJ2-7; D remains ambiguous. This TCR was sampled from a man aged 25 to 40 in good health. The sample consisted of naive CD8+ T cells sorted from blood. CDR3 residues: CASMGYEQYF. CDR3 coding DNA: TGTGCCAGCATGGGGTACGAGCAGTACTTC. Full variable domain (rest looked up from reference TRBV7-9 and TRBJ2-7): DTGVSQNPRHKITKRGQNVTFRCDPISEHNRLYWYRQTLGQGPEFLTYFQNEAQLEKSRLLSDRFSAERPKGSFSTLEIQRTEQGDSAMYLCASMGYEQYFGPGTRLTVT.